Sequencing of this TCR beta chain was carried out in a study of blood T cell repertoires in COVID-19. Libraries were prepared by immunoSEQ multiplex PCR; TCRdb keeps only in-frame clonotypes and omits some of them. The repertoire consists of 100,000 to 150,000 clones, with roughly 69% occurring once and the leading ten covering 1.5% to 2%. CDR3 size: 15 residues. Germline CDR1 reads SGHTA; CDR2 reads FQGNSA. Losses at the gene ends were 5 bases for V and 0 bases for J; bases not matched to a gene: 3. Only a few counts were recorded for this clone. The clonotype originates from an older woman with acute or convalescent COVID-19. The chain recombines TRBV7-2 with TRBJ1-4; 7 bases are a match to TRBD1. The sample comprised peripheral blood. DNA of the CDR3: TGTGCCAGCAGCGAAGGACAGGCAACTAATGAAAAACTGTTTTTT. This codes for CASSEGQATNEKLFF. The full variable domain, completed using reference TRBV7-2 and TRBJ1-4, is GAGVSQSPSNKVTEKGKDVELRCDPISGHTALYWYRQSLGQGLEFLIYFQGNSAPDKSGLPSDRFSAERTGGSVSTLTIQRTQQEDSAVYLCASSEGQATNEKLFFGSGTQLSVL.